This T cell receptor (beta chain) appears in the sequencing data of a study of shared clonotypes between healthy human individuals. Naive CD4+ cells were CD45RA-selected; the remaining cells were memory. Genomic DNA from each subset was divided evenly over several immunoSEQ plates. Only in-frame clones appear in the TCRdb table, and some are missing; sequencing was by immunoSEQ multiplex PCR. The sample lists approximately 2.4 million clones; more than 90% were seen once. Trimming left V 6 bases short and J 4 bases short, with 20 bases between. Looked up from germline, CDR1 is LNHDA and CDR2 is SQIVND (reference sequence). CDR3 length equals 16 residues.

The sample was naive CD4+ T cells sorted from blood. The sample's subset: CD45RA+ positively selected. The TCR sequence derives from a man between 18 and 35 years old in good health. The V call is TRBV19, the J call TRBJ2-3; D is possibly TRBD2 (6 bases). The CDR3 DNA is TGTGCCAGTAGCGGGAGTAGCGGATGGGTAGCAGATACGCAGTATTTT. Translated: CASSGSSGWVADTQYF.